The 24 T cell receptor beta chains presented below share a single source sample, sequenced in a study of cytomegalovirus exposure and HLA in healthy donors. 13 Jbeta primers and 60 Vbeta primers were used for the PCR. Here immunoSEQ multiplex PCR was the method, and the copy in TCRdb shows in-frame clones only, minus some. Here the sample spans approximately 190,000 clones, roughly 74% being singletons. Material for sequencing was PBMCs. The origin of the receptors is a woman aged 25 to 45 in good health and CMV-seropositive.

The chain uses TRBV4-3 and TRBJ2-3, with unresolved D. V was trimmed by 6 bases and J by 5 bases, leaving 18 bases between them. The CDR3 spans 15 residues. Germline loops: CDR1 LGHNA, CDR2 YSLEER. CDR3 sequence (DNA): TGCGCCAGCAGTAAATCTAGAGGTAGTATAGATACGCAGTATTTT. It translates to CASSKSRGSIDTQYF.

This clone has only a few counts. The gene calls are TRBV9 and TRBJ2-1; 9 positions agree with TRBD1. Germline V lookup: CDR1 SGDLS, CDR2 YYNGEE. CDR3 size: 17 residues. After removal of 0 bases from V and 6 bases from J, the junction contained 10 bases not matched to a gene. This CDR3 reads CASSVAGVKTGGNEQFF. The CDR3 region has the DNA TGTGCCAGCAGCGTAGCAGGGGTAAAGACAGGGGGCAATGAGCAGTTCTTC.

The chain joins TRBV5-1 to TRBJ2-7; 7 bases are a match to TRBD1. Germline-derived CDR1 and CDR2 are SGHRS and YFSETQ. CDR3 length: 14 amino acids. With 4 bases clipped from V and 7 bases from J, the junction kept 11 bases outside the gene matches. The CDR3 DNA follows: TGCGCCAGCAGCCACGGACAGGTCTCGGAGGAGCAGTACTTC. It encodes CASSHGQVSEEQYF.

The chain carries TRBV28 and TRBJ2-7, with 10 bases aligning to TRBD2. The CDR3 contains 20 residues. J gave up 5 bases and V 5 bases, and 24 bases lay outside the gene matches. CDR1 and CDR2 from the germline V gene are MDHEN and SYDVKM. In DNA form, the CDR3 reads TGTGCCAGCAGTAACACGGGACTAGCGAACCGGGTAAACGACGGGGACGAGCAGTACTTC. As protein: CASSNTGLANRVNDGDEQYF.

CDR3 amino acids: CATSGGGYNEQFF. The CDR3, as DNA: TGCGCCACTAGCGGGGGGGGGTACAATGAGCAGTTCTTC. The V and J genes are TRBV10-1 and TRBJ2-1; 12 bases fit TRBD2. The germline V gene has CDR1 WNHNN and CDR2 SYGVQD (reference sequence). After removal of 10 bases from V and 4 bases from J, the junction contained 2 bases not matched to a gene. The CDR3 spans 13 residues.

The genes are TRBV21-1 and TRBJ1-2; the table's TRBD1 call for D was not verified on the DNA. TRBV21-1 is flagged as a pseudogene. The CDR3 totals 14 residues. DNA for the CDR3: TGTGCCAGCAGCAACAGGTACAGCAAATATGGCTACACCTTC. This encodes CASSNRYSKYGYTF.

This sequence joins TRBV19 and TRBJ2-1, with D perhaps TRBD2 (5 bases). This CDR3 has 15 amino acids. V lost 3 bases and J lost 10, with 19 bases in between. Germline assignment: CDR1 LNHDA and CDR2 SQIVND (reference sequence). This CDR3 reads CASSMGATTSMEQFF. The CDR3 DNA reads TGTGCCAGTAGTATGGGAGCCACTACTTCTATGGAGCAGTTCTTC.

The chain recombines TRBV30 with TRBJ2-7; perhaps TRBD2 as D (7 bases). CDR3 length: 16 amino acids. CDR1 is GTSNPN and CDR2 is SVGIG in the germline V gene (reference sequence). V lost 0 bases to trimming and J lost 4 bases, with 19 bases between them. The CDR3: CAWSVPTGRVRYEQYF. The CDR3 DNA reads TGTGCCTGGAGTGTCCCTACAGGGAGGGTACGATACGAGCAGTACTTC. Looking up the rest from reference TRBV30 and TRBJ2-7 gives the full variable domain: SQTIHQWPATLVQPVGSPLSLECTVEGTSNPNLYWYRQAAGRGLQLLFYSVGIGQISSEVPQNLSASRPQDRQFILSSKKLLLSDSGFYLCAWSVPTGRVRYEQYFGPGTRLTVT.

This clone was counted once. This chain uses TRBV11-3 with TRBJ2-2, with a possible D match to TRBD1 (6 bases). This CDR3 is built from 13 residues. V was trimmed by 6 bases and J by 3 bases, leaving 8 bases between them. Germline V CDR1 and CDR2: SGHNT, YENEEA. The DNA for the CDR3 is TGTGCCAGCAGTCCAGGGGACACCGGGGAGCTGTTTTTT. Its translation: CASSPGDTGELFF.

This chain joins TRBV5-1 and TRBJ2-5; D is perhaps TRBD1 (6 bases). CDR1 is SGHRS, CDR2 YFSETQ, per germline. The CDR3 extends over 14 amino acids. Deletions cut 1 base from V and 5 bases from J, with 12 bases between. The CDR3 nucleotides read TGCGCCAGCAGCTTGTGGGGGCGCATGGAGACCCAGTACTTC. Translating gives CASSLWGRMETQYF.

The J gene is TRBJ2-1, the V gene TRBV5-1; unclear D gene. CDR3 length: 16 residues. The V end was cut by 0 bases, the J end by 0 bases, with 10 bases between. In germline, CDR1 is SGHRS, CDR2 YFSETQ. Here the CDR3 DNA reads TGCGCCAGCAGCTTGGTTGGTGCAGTCTCCTACAATGAGCAGTTCTTC. This sequence encodes CASSLVGAVSYNEQFF.

CDR3 DNA: TGTGCCAGCCAGAGGTTGAACACTGAAGCTTTCTTT. Its protein is CASQRLNTEAFF. J is TRBJ1-1 and V is TRBV28; D is ambiguous. Per the germline V gene, CDR1 is MDHEN and CDR2 is SYDVKM. The length of the CDR3 is 12 residues. Trimming took off 8 bases at V and 0 bases at J, with 7 bases between the two ends.

The genes are TRBV6-4 and TRBJ1-2; 7 positions match TRBD1. The CDR3 is 14 amino acids. V was pared by 7 bases and J by 4 bases, with 9 bases of the junction left unmatched. Germline-derived CDR1 and CDR2 are MRHNA and SNTAGT. The CDR3 here is CASKSGGLGYGYTF. The DNA for the CDR3 is TGTGCCAGCAAGTCAGGGGGGTTGGGCTATGGCTACACCTTC.

Written as DNA, the CDR3 is TGTGCCAGCAGTAAGCTAGCGGGGGGGCCCAATGAGCAGTTCTTC. Protein product: CASSKLAGGPNEQFF. The J gene is TRBJ2-1, the V gene TRBV28; 12 nucleotides match TRBD2. V shed 5 bases, J shed 6 bases, and the junction held 5 bases outside the gene matches. CDR1 and CDR2 from the germline V gene are MDHEN and SYDVKM. The CDR3 is 15 amino acids.

Only a few counts were recorded for this clone. This chain links TRBV4-1 with TRBJ2-7; D is ambiguous. Trimming took 1 base from V and 6 from J, leaving 7 bases between them. CDR3 length: 12 residues. Germline V lookup: CDR1 MGHRA, CDR2 YSYEKL. The DNA of the CDR3 is TGCGCCAGCAGCCAAGCTACCTCCGAGCAGTACTTC. Protein: CASSQATSEQYF.

The V and J genes are TRBV5-1 and TRBJ2-3; D is perhaps TRBD1 (5 bases). The CDR3 length is 16 residues. The germline V gene encodes CDR1 SGHRS and CDR2 YFSETQ. V was pared by 5 bases and J by 2 bases, with 18 bases between. CDR3 in amino acids: CASRTTVNLLTDTQYF. CDR3 coding DNA: TGCGCCAGCAGAACGACAGTTAATCTCCTCACAGATACGCAGTATTTT.

The chain is built from TRBV10-1 and TRBJ2-7; 11 bases are a match to TRBD2. After removal of 0 bases from V and 4 bases from J, the junction contained 5 bases not matched to a gene. The CDR3 is 16 amino acids. Germline CDR1 is WNHNN and CDR2 is SYGVQD (reference sequence). CDR3 region: CASSESTSGSGYEQYF. The CDR3 DNA follows: TGCGCCAGCAGTGAGTCCACTAGCGGGAGTGGGTACGAGCAGTACTTC.

CDR3 DNA sequence: TGTGCCAGCACCTACTCGGAGGGAGAGACCCAGTACTTC. Amino acids: CASTYSEGETQYF. V usage is TRBV7-9 and J usage is TRBJ2-5; tentative D call: TRBD2 (6 bases). The CDR3 extends over 13 amino acids. Germline lookup yields CDR1 SEHNR and CDR2 FQNEAQ (reference sequence). Trimming took 7 bases from V and 4 from J, leaving 13 bases between them.

The chain is built from TRBV7-9 and TRBJ2-1, with 7 bases fitting TRBD1. CDR1 and CDR2 from the germline V gene are SEHNR and FQNEAQ (reference sequence). CDR3 length: 14 amino acids. Losses at the gene ends were 3 bases for V and 3 bases for J; bases not matched to a gene: 2. The DNA of the CDR3 is TGTGCCAGCAGCTTCGCAGGGGGCTACAATGAGCAGTTCTTC. This sequence encodes CASSFAGGYNEQFF.

The chain has TRBV2 and TRBJ2-7; TRBD2 aligns across 11 bases. Germline-derived CDR1 and CDR2 are SNHLY and FYNNEI. J lost 1 base, V lost 7 bases, and 15 bases had no gene match. The CDR3 covers 18 residues. This CDR3 is CASTQSLLAGGRSYEQYF. The CDR3, as DNA: TGTGCCAGCACCCAGAGTTTGCTAGCGGGAGGTAGGTCCTACGAGCAGTACTTC.

This rearrangement joins TRBV10-3 to TRBJ2-5; TRBD2 matches 9 bases. The CDR3 runs to 16 residues. With 2 bases clipped from V and 4 bases from J, the junction kept 8 bases outside the gene matches. CDR1 and CDR2 (germline): ENHRY, SYGVKD. CDR3 nucleotide sequence: TGTGCCATCAGTGAGCCCAGCGGGGGGCGCCGAGAGACCCAGTACTTC. Amino acids: CAISEPSGGRRETQYF.

V and J are TRBV2 and TRBJ1-5, with D perhaps matching TRBD1 (6 bases). The germline V and J ends were trimmed by 6 bases and 4 bases, with 10 bases remaining between them. The germline gives CDR1 SNHLY, CDR2 FYNNEI. This CDR3 is 13 amino acids long. The CDR3 bases are TGTGCCAGCAGGAGACAGGTTAATCAGCCCCAGCATTTT. Protein: CASRRQVNQPQHF.

This clone was counted a few times. The CDR3 DNA is TGTGCCAGCAGCTCCAGGGACGCCAGCTGGAGGCTAGCGGGATGGGGTGCGCAGTATTTT. Translation gives CASSSRDASWRLAGWGAQYF. This chain links TRBV11-3 with TRBJ2-3; 9 bases agree with TRBD2. Unmatched junction bases numbered 27, after V lost 4 bases and J lost 10 bases. The CDR3 totals 20 residues. Germline assignment: CDR1 SGHNT and CDR2 YENEEA.

The sample holds one count of this clone. The CDR3 loop is CASSEAGAGGYTF. DNA for the CDR3: TGTGCCAGCAGTGAAGCGGGGGCTGGTGGCTACACCTTC. The chain carries TRBV2 and TRBJ1-2; tentatively, D is TRBD1 (6 bases). V lost 0 bases, J lost 7 bases, and 9 bases lay in between. Germline CDR1 is SNHLY and CDR2 is FYNNEI. The CDR3 runs to 13 residues.